This paragraph reports one T cell receptor (beta chain). Its cognate antigen is unknown. The CDR3 is 17 residues long. The V end lost 7 bases, the J end lost 3 bases, and 25 bases lay between the germline ends. Germline CDR1 is MNHEY and CDR2 is SMNVEV (reference sequence). This record comes from a study of T cell responses to AZD1222 COVID-19 vaccine. Study-wide points: It should be noted that donors were predominantly white British and more often female, and clonal diversity was possibly underestimated.

The repertoire was sequenced with immunoSEQ multiplex PCR; TCRdb's copy has only in-frame clones and lacks some. The sample includes 200,000 to 300,000 clones, over 85% of them seen just once. The chain recombines TRBV27 with TRBJ2-7, with D perhaps TRBD1 or TRBD2 (5 bases each). The TCR originated in an adult in good health. The sample in question was peripheral blood, obtained on day 0 of AZD1222 vaccination. In DNA form, the CDR3 reads TGTGCCAGCACCACCCGGCTGGGGCCGGGATGGGTCTACGAGCAGTACTTC. As protein: CASTTRLGPGWVYEQYF.